This T cell receptor beta chain is drawn from a study of OX40 agonist ivuxolimab in advanced cancers. Clones were read by immunoSEQ multiplex PCR, and TCRdb kept only the in-frame ones, dropping some. The sample lists 50,000 or so clones, nearly 80% occurring once. The V and J ends lost 4 bases and 6 bases, in that order; junction bases with no gene match: 5. Per germline, CDR1 SQVTM and CDR2 ANQGSEA. This CDR3 has 13 residues. This sequence was found in an adult with an advanced solid tumor such as melanoma, head and neck, liver or kidney cancer. Sequences were derived from CD4+ or CD8+ T cells sorted from blood, sampled in a trial of the OX40 agonist ivuxolimab. The chain uses TRBV29-1 and TRBJ1-5; 8 bases are a match to TRBD1. The CDR3 nucleotides read TGCAGCGTTGGCGGACAGGGCGGTCAGCCCCAGCATTTT. Its protein is CSVGGQGGQPQHF. Full variable domain (remainder filled in from reference TRBV29-1 and TRBJ1-5): SAVISQKPSRDICQRGTSLTIQCQVDSQVTMMFWYRQQPGQSLTLIATANQGSEATYESGFVIDKFPISRPNLTFSTLTVSNMSPEDSSIYLCSVGGQGGQPQHFGDGTRLSIL.